Below, one T cell receptor (beta chain) is given with its context. What it recognizes is unknown. The data were obtained in a study of cytomegalovirus exposure and HLA in healthy donors. Study results and caveats: What TCR beta sequences reportedly achieved was accurate prediction of HLA-A and HLA-B alleles in most subjects. Previously analyzed data showed that most TCR beta V segments were productive at a frequency of about 87% or about 30%.

The primer mix had 60 Vbeta and 13 Jbeta primers. Sequenced by immunoSEQ multiplex PCR; TCRdb stores in-frame clones only, minus some. The profile shows 110,000 to 150,000 clones, around 80% of them singletons. The sequenced material came from PBMCs. This TCR derives from a man aged 40-49 years in good health and CMV-seropositive.

DNA of the CDR3: TGTGCCAGTAGTATAGGATACGGTCCCCCCGGGGAGCTGTTTTTT. This gives the protein CASSIGYGPPGELFF. The chain carries TRBV19 and TRBJ2-2; D remains unclear. Trimming shortened V by 1 base and J by 6 bases, and 12 bases separated the two germline ends. The germline gives CDR1 LNHDA, CDR2 SQIVND (reference sequence). CDR3 size: 15 residues.